These 23 T cell receptor beta chains share one sample of origin, sequenced in a study of tumor and adjacent non-tumor tissue in lung cancer. A modified ARM-PCR protocol with three rounds of nested PCR amplified TCRbeta. One entry per CDR3 protein results from TCRdb running MiXCR on the multiplex PCR reads. The sample shows 75,000 to 90,000 distinct CDR3 sequences, 65% to 80% of them seen only once. This sample's RNA came from whole unsorted tissue. This non-tumor lung sample came from over 3 cm beyond the tumor edge. The sequencing input was distant non-tumor lung tissue. The receptors stem from a woman between 50 and 59 years old with non-small cell lung cancer.

Only one count was recorded for this clonotype. Since a much larger clone is just one base distant, this may be a read error. The rearrangement links TRBV7-9 to TRBJ2-1; a weak D match, TRBD2 (6 bases). Germline V CDR1 and CDR2: SEHNR, FQNEAQ (reference sequence). This CDR3 comprises 15 residues. CDR3 sequence reads: CASSLIGSSYSEQFF. CDR3 nucleotide sequence: TGTGCCAGCAGCTTGATCGGGAGCTCCTACAGTGAGCAGTTCTTC.

This clonotype came up many times. This chain uses TRBV11-2 with TRBJ1-1, with D maybe TRBD1 (6 bases). From germline, CDR1 is SGHAT and CDR2 FQNNGV. V dropped 1 base and J dropped 5 bases, with 8 bases sitting between them. The CDR3 loop spans 13 amino acids. Here the CDR3 reads CASSLGGQTEAFF. The DNA for the CDR3 is TGTGCCAGCAGCTTAGGGGGGCAAACTGAAGCTTTCTTT.

A note on this clonotype: The junction differs from germline at one of its ends, possibly a read error. This rearrangement joins TRBV6-6 to TRBJ2-3; 7 bases match TRBD2. The CDR3 runs to 14 residues. Germline CDR1 and CDR2: MNHNY and SVGAGI (reference sequence). DNA for the CDR3: TGTGCCAGGACTCCGGGAGGCCACACAGATACGCGGTATTTT. Protein sequence: CARTPGGHTDTRYF.

This clonotype was picked up a small number of times. With a much larger clone just one base away, this may be a read error. The chain links TRBV20-1 to TRBJ1-1, with D unclear. The CDR3 is made up of 13 amino acids. CDR1 is DFQATT and CDR2 is SNEGSKA in the germline V gene (reference sequence). The CDR3 loop is CSAETRINTEVFF. The CDR3, as DNA: TGCAGTGCCGAGACGAGGATTAACACTGAAGTTTTCTTT.

This clonotype appeared many times. The chain has TRBV6-5 and TRBJ2-2; tentatively, D is TRBD2 (6 bases). This CDR3 spans 13 amino acids. Trimming took 5 bases from V and 7 from J, leaving 11 bases between them. CDR1 MNHEY and CDR2 SVGAGI come from the germline V gene. CDR3 bases: TGTGCCAGCAGTCGGGAGAGGGGCGGGGAGCTGTTTTTT. Its protein product is CASSRERGGELFF.

As concerns this clonotype: Here the CDR3 omits its conserved ending phenylalanine or tryptophan, so a read error is the likely source. The chain combines TRBV10-3 with TRBJ2-3; possibly TRBD1 for D (7 bases). The CDR3 contains 16 residues. Germline V gene lookup returns CDR1 ENHRY and CDR2 SYGVKD. CDR3 residues: CAISGGIGGGTDMQYL. The CDR3 DNA follows: TGTGCCATCAGTGGTGGTATAGGGGGCGGGACAGATATGCAGTATCTT.

In the case of this clonotype: At one end the junction does not follow the germline gene, possibly because of a read error. The V call is TRBV6-6, the J call TRBJ1-5, with D unresolved. The CDR3 runs 13 residues. The germline CDR1 and CDR2 sequences are MNHNY and SVGAGI (reference sequence). CDR3 nucleotides: TGTGCCAGCAGTTCCGGAGTTGCTCAGTCCCAGCATTTT. Its protein product is CASSSGVAQSQHF.

This clonotype was counted between two and nine times. Its ends do not fully match the called genes, so a read error is possible. V gene TRBV30 combines with J gene TRBJ2-7; tentative D call: TRBD1 (6 bases). The length of the CDR3 is 15 residues. Germline CDR1 GTSNPN, CDR2 SVGIG (reference sequence). CDR3 in amino acids: CALSKIGTGRSERYF. Written as DNA, the CDR3 is TGTGCCTTGAGTAAGATAGGAACAGGGCGGAGCGAGCGGTACTTC.

Concerning this clonotype: An end of the junction differs from the germline gene, which may be a read error. CDR3 amino acids: CTSSLSHRDNKPQHF. CDR3 coding DNA: TGTACCAGCAGCCTCTCCCACAGGGACAATAAGCCCCAGCATTTT. The chain uses TRBV11-2 and TRBJ1-5; a weak D match, TRBD1 (6 bases). Germline CDR1 is SGHAT and CDR2 is FQNNGV. This CDR3 is 15 amino acids long.

V usage is TRBV28 and J usage is TRBJ2-5, with 8 bases identical to TRBD1. The V gene end was trimmed by 8 bases and the J gene end by 5 bases; junction bases not matched to a gene: 16. There are 16 residues in the CDR3. The germline gives CDR1 MDHEN, CDR2 SYDVKM. The CDR3 spells CASGSPYRGSWETQYF. The CDR3 bases are TGTGCCAGCGGATCGCCCTACAGGGGGAGTTGGGAGACCCAGTACTTC. The entire variable domain, with the rest obtained from reference TRBV28 and TRBJ2-5, is as follows: DVKVTQSSRYLVKRTGEKVFLECVQDMDHENMFWYRQDPGLGLRLIYFSYDVKMKEKGDIPEGYSVSREKKERFSLILESASTNQTSMYLCASGSPYRGSWETQYFGPGTRLLVL.

This clonotype was found many times. The J gene is TRBJ1-1, the V gene TRBV6-1, with TRBD1 identical over 11 bases. Germline V gene sequence: CDR1 MNHNS, CDR2 SASEGT. V shed 5 bases, J shed 7 bases, and the junction held 15 bases outside the gene matches. CDR3 length: 17 amino acids. CDR3 nucleotide sequence: TGTGCCAGCAGTCGTTATCCGGGACAGGGGGTGACGAGTGAAGCTTTCTTT. It encodes CASSRYPGQGVTSEAFF.

In regard to this clonotype: At one of its ends the junction is not consistent with the germline gene, which may arise from a read error. The chain employs TRBV6-5 and TRBJ2-4, with D perhaps matching TRBD2 (6 bases). The CDR3 spans 14 residues. Germline V lookup: CDR1 MNHEY, CDR2 SVGAGI. In nucleotides, the CDR3 is TGTGCCAGCAGTTACTCGGGGAGGAGAAACATTCAGTATTTC. Protein product: CASSYSGRRNIQYF.

This clonotype has more than one count but fewer than ten. A much larger clone differs by one base, so this may be a read error. The J gene is TRBJ2-1, the V gene TRBV5-4; D remains unclear. From germline, CDR1 is SGHNT and CDR2 YYREEE (reference sequence). The V and J ends lost 3 bases and 5 bases respectively, with 6 bases between them. This CDR3 has 12 residues. The CDR3 DNA reads TGTGCCAGCAGCTGGATCCACAATGAGCAGTTCTTC. The encoded protein is CASSWIHNEQFF.

Notes on this clonotype: One end of the junction is discordant with germline, which a read error may explain. This chain links TRBV13 with TRBJ2-1; D not resolved. The germline V gene has CDR1 PRHDT and CDR2 FYEKMQ (reference sequence). CDR3 size: 13 residues. This chain's CDR3 is CDSSKNSHSEQFF. CDR3 nucleotide sequence: TGTGACAGCAGCAAGAACAGTCACAGTGAGCAGTTCTTC.

This chain uses TRBV5-4 with TRBJ2-5; TRBD2 agrees at 10 bases. The CDR3 has 14 residues. Unmatched junction bases numbered 13, after V lost 6 bases and J lost 11 bases. The germline V gene has CDR1 SGHNT and CDR2 YYREEE (reference sequence). The CDR3 region is CASKSSGSREIQYF. The CDR3 nucleotides are TGTGCCAGCAAGTCTAGCGGGAGTAGGGAGATACAGTACTTC.

In regard to this clonotype: A junction boundary mismatches the germline segment, possibly from a read error. V usage is TRBV5-1 and J usage is TRBJ2-2; the D gene could be TRBD1 or TRBD2 (5 bases each). Germline CDR1 SGHRS, CDR2 YFSETQ. This CDR3 comprises 14 residues. The CDR3 nucleotides are TGTGCCAGCAGCCTGGGACGGTATACCGGGGAGCTGTTTTTT. Its translation: CASSLGRYTGELFF.

In the case of this clonotype: The CDR3 carries no conserved terminal phenylalanine or tryptophan, so it likely arises from a read error. The genes are TRBV12-3 or TRBV12-4 and TRBJ2-1, with D tentatively TRBD1 or TRBD2 (5 bases each). The CDR3 sequence is 15 residues long. This CDR3 reads CASSSPGRGFNEQFL. CDR3 DNA: TGTGCCAGCAGTTCCCCGGGACGGGGATTTAATGAACAGTTCCTC.

Points on this clonotype: Because the CDR3 is missing its conserved closing phenylalanine or tryptophan, this is likely a read error. The chain couples TRBV12-3 or TRBV12-4 to TRBJ2-7; TRBD1 might be the D (5 bases). This CDR3 contains 11 residues. CDR3 DNA: TGTACCAGCCGAGCAGGGCTGTGGCAGTACTTA. This encodes CTSRAGLWQYL.

Remarks on this clonotype: The junction departs from the called germline gene at one end, perhaps through a read error. The chain joins TRBV29-1 to TRBJ1-4, with a possible D match to TRBD1 (6 bases). This CDR3 has 15 residues. The germline CDR1 and CDR2 sequences are SQVTM and ANQGSEA. This CDR3 is CSVRPETGLIEKLFF. The DNA of the CDR3 is TGCAGCGTCAGACCCGAGACAGGTCTCATTGAAAAACTGTTCTTT.

Worth noting for this clonotype: Compared with germline, one end of the junction differs, possibly owing to a read error. V gene TRBV11-2 combines with J gene TRBJ2-1; D ambiguous. This CDR3 comprises 13 residues. Germline CDR1 SGHAT, CDR2 FQNNGV. As DNA, the CDR3 is TGTGCCAGCAGCTTAGAGGCAGACAATGAGCAGTCCTTC. Amino acid sequence: CASSLEADNEQSF.

This clonotype was seen only a few times. Since the CDR3 does not end with the conserved phenylalanine or tryptophan, this likely comes from a read error. This chain joins TRBV4-1 and TRBJ1-5; the D is unclear. The germline V gene encodes CDR1 MGHRA and CDR2 YSYEKL. This CDR3 comprises 15 residues. CDR3 nucleotide sequence: TGCACCAGCAGCCAAGTGATTTATAGCAATCAGCCCCAGCATCTT. Residues: CTSSQVIYSNQPQHL.

In regard to this clonotype: At one end the junction does not follow the germline gene, possibly because of a read error. The chain's CDR3 is CTSIQDRTLRNTIYF. CDR3 in DNA: TGTACCAGCATCCAGGACAGGACACTGAGAAACACCATATATTTT. V usage is TRBV14 and J usage is TRBJ1-3; 7 bases line up with TRBD1. This CDR3 spans 15 amino acids. Germline V gene lookup returns CDR1 SGHDN and CDR2 FVKESK.

Turning to this clonotype: One end of the junction is discordant with germline, which a read error may explain. V and J are TRBV11-2 and TRBJ2-7; 11 bases agree with TRBD1. The CDR3 covers 14 residues. Germline CDR1 reads SGHAT; CDR2 reads FQNNGV. CDR3 in amino acids: CASSLVGQGVEEYF. The CDR3 DNA follows: TGTGCCAGTAGTCTTGTGGGACAGGGGGTCGAGGAGTACTTC.